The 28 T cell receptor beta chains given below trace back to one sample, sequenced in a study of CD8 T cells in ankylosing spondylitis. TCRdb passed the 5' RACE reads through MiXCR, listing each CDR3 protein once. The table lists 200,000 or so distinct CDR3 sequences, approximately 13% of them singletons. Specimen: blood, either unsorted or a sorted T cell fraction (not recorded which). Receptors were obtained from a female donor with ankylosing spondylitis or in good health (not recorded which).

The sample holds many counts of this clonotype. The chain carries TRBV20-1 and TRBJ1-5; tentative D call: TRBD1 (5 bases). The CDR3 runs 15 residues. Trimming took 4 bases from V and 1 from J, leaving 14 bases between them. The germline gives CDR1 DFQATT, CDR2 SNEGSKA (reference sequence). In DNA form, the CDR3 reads TGCAGTGCTATAGAGGGGACGGAGAGCAATCAGCCCCAGCATTTT. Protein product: CSAIEGTESNQPQHF.

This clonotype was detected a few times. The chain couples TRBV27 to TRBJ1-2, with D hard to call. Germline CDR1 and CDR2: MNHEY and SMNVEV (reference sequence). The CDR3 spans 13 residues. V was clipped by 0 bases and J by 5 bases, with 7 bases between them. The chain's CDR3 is CASSLSAVYGYTF. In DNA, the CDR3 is TGTGCCAGCAGTTTATCAGCGGTATATGGCTACACCTTC.

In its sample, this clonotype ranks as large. For the CDR3, the DNA is TGTGCCACCAGCAGATACGCGGCGTCTAGCACAGATACGCAGTATTTT. Translated, it gives CATSRYAASSTDTQYF. The chain carries TRBV15 and TRBJ2-3; D unresolved. Germline loops: CDR1 LNHNV, CDR2 YYDKDF (reference sequence). The CDR3 spans 16 residues. V lost 2 bases to trimming and J lost 0 bases, with 12 bases between them.

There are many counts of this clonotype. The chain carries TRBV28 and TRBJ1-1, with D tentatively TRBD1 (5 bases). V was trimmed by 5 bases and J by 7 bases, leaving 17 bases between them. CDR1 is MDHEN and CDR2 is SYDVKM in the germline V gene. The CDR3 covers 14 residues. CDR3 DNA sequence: TGTGCCAGCAGTCCCGGGGGGAGGATCGGTGAAGCTTTCTTT. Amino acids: CASSPGGRIGEAFF. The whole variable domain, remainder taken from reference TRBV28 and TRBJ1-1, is DVKVTQSSRYLVKRTGEKVFLECVQDMDHENMFWYRQDPGLGLRLIYFSYDVKMKEKGDIPEGYSVSREKKERFSLILESASTNQTSMYLCASSPGGRIGEAFFGQGTRLTVV.

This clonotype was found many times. CDR3 DNA: TGCAGCGTGGCGGGGACAGGGGAGGATTCCACAGATACGCAGTATTTT. It codes for CSVAGTGEDSTDTQYF. The chain recombines TRBV29-1 with TRBJ2-3, with 10 bases fitting TRBD1. The CDR3 runs 16 residues. The germline gives CDR1 SQVTM, CDR2 ANQGSEA. V lost 6 bases and J lost 2; bases outside the gene matches: 11.

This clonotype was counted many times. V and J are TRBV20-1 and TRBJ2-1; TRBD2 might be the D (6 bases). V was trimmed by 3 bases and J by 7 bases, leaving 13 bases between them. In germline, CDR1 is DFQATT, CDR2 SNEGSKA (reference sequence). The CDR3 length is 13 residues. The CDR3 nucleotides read TGCAGTGCTAGCCCGACGGCGGGGAATGAGCAGTTCTTC. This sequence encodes CSASPTAGNEQFF.

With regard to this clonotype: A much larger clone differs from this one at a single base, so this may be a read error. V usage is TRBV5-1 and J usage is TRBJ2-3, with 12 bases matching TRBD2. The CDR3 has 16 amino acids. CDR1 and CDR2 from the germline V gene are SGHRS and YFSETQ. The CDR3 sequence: CASSFGLAGTSDTQDF. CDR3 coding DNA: TGCGCCAGCAGCTTTGGACTAGCGGGAACTTCCGATACGCAGGATTTT. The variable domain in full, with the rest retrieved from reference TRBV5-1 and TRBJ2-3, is KAGVTQTPRYLIKTRGQQVTLSCSPISGHRSVSWYQQTPGQGLQFLFEYFSETQRNKGNFPGRFSGRQFSNSRSEMNVSTLELGDSALYLCASSFGLAGTSDTQDFGPGTRLTVL.

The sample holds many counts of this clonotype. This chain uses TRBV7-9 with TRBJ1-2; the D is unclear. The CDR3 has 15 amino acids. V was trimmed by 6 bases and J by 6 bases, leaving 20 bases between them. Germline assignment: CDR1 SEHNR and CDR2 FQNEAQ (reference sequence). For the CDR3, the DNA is TGTGCCAGCAGTCCTCAGGAGGTAATTTGGAATGGCTACACCTTC. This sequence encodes CASSPQEVIWNGYTF. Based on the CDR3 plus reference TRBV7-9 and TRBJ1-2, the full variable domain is DTGVSQNPRHKITKRGQNVTFRCDPISEHNRLYWYRQTLGQGPEFLTYFQNEAQLEKSRLLSDRFSAERPKGSFSTLEIQRTEQGDSAMYLCASSPQEVIWNGYTFGSGTRLTVV.

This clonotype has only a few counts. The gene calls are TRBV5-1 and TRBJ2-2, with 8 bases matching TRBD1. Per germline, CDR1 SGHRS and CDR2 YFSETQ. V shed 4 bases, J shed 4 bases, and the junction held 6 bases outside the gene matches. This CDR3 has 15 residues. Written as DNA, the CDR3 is TGCGCCAGCAGCGGGGGGACAGGATTCACCGGGGAGCTGTTTTTT. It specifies CASSGGTGFTGELFF.

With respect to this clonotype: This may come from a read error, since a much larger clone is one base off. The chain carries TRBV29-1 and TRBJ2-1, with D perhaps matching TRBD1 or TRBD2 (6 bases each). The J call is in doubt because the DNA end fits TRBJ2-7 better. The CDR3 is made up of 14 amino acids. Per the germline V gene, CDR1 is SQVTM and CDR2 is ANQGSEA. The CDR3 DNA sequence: TGCAGCGTGGACTCAGGGGACTCCTACAATGAGCAGTACTTC. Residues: CSVDSGDSYNEQYF.

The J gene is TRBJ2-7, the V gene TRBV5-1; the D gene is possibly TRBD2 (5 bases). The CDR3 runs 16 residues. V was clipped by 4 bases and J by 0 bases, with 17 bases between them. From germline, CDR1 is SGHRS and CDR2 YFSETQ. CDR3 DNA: TGCGCCAGCAGCCCCGGAGAGGGAGCTATCTCCTACGAGCAGTACTTC. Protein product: CASSPGEGAISYEQYF.

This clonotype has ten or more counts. The CDR3 DNA reads TGTGCCAGCAGCTTAGGAAATAGCGGACTCACAGATACGCAGTATTTT. Translated, it gives CASSLGNSGLTDTQYF. This chain links TRBV7-2 with TRBJ2-3; a weak D match, TRBD2 (6 bases). The CDR3 loop spans 16 amino acids. CDR1 is SGHTA and CDR2 is FQGNSA in the germline V gene. V lost 1 base and J 2 bases, leaving 13 bases between the germline ends.

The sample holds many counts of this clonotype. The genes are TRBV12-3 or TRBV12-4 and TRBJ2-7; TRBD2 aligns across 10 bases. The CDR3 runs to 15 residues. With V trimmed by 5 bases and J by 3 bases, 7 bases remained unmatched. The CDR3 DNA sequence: TGTGCCAGCAGTCGACTAGCGGGTTTGTTCTACGAGCAGTACTTC. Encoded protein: CASSRLAGLFYEQYF.

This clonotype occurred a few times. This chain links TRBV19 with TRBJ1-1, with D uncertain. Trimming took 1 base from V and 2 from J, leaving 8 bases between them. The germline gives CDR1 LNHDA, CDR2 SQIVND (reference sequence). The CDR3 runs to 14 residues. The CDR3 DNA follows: TGTGCCAGTAGTATAGGGCACCTAAACACTGAAGCTTTCTTT. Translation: CASSIGHLNTEAFF.

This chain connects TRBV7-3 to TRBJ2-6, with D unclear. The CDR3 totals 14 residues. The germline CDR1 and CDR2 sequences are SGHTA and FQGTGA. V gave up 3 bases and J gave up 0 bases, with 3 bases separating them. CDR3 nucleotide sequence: TGTGCCAGCAGCTTGACCTCTGGGGCCAACGTCCTGACTTTC. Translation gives CASSLTSGANVLTF.

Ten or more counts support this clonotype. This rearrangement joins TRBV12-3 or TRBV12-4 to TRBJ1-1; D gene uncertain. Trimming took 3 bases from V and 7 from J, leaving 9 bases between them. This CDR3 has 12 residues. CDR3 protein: CASSFSRNEAFF. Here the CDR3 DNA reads TGTGCCAGCAGTTTCTCCCGTAATGAAGCTTTCTTT.

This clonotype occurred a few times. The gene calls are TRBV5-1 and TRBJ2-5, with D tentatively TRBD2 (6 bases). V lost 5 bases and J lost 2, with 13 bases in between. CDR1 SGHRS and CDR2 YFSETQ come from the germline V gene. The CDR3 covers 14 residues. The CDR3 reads CASSSWGDQETQYF. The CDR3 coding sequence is TGCGCCAGCAGTAGCTGGGGGGATCAAGAGACCCAGTACTTC.

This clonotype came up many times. As DNA, the CDR3 is TGCGCCAGCAGCTTAAGGACTAGCGGAGTCACAGATACGCAGTATTTT. Residues: CASSLRTSGVTDTQYF. V gene TRBV5-1 combines with J gene TRBJ2-3; TRBD2 aligns across 10 bases. The CDR3 length is 16 residues. The germline CDR1 and CDR2 sequences are SGHRS and YFSETQ. The V segment lost 2 bases and the J segment 2 bases; nucleotides outside the gene matches: 5.

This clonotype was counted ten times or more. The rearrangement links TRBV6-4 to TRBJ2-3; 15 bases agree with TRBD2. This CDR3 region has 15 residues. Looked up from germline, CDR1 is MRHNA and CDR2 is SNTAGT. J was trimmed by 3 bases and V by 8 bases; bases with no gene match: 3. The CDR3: CASSGLAGGTDTQYF. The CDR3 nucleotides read TGTGCCAGCTCTGGACTAGCGGGAGGGACAGATACGCAGTATTTT.

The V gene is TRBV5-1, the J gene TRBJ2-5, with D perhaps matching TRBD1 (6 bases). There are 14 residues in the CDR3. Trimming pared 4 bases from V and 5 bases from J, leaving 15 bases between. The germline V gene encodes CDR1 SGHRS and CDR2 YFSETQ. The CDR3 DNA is TGCGCCAGCAGCAACCCAGGGGATTGGGAGACCCAGTACTTC. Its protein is CASSNPGDWETQYF.

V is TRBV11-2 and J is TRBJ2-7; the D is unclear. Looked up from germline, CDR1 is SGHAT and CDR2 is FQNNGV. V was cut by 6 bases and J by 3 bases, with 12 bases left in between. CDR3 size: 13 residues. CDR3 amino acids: CASRPWVSYEQYF. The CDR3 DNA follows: TGTGCCAGCAGGCCATGGGTCAGCTACGAGCAGTACTTC.

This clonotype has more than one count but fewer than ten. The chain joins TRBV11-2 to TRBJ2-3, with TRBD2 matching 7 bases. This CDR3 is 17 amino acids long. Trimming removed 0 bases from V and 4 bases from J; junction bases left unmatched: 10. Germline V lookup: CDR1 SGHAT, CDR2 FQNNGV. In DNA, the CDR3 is TGTGCCAGCAGCTTAGAGATTCGCGGCGGGAGAGCAGATACGCAGTATTTT. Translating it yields CASSLEIRGGRADTQYF.

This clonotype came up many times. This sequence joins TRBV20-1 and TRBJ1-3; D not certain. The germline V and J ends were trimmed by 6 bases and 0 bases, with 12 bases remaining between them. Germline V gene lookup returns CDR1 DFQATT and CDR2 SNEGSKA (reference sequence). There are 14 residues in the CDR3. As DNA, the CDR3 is TGCAGTGCCGCCGCTCCAAACTCTGGAAACACCATATATTTT. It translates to CSAAAPNSGNTIYF.

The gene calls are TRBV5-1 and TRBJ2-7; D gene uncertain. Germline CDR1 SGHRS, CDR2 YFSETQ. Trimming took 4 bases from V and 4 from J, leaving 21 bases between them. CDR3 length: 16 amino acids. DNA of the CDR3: TGCGCCAGCAGCCGACTCGGCCTATCCGAAGGATACGAGCAGTACTTC. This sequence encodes CASSRLGLSEGYEQYF.

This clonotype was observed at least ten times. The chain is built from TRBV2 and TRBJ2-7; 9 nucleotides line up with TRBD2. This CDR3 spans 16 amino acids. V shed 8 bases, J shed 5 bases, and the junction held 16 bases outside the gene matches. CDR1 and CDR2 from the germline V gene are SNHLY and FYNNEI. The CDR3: CASLPVGVSGSHEQYF. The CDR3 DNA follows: TGTGCCAGCCTACCCGTGGGGGTTAGCGGGAGCCACGAGCAGTACTTC.

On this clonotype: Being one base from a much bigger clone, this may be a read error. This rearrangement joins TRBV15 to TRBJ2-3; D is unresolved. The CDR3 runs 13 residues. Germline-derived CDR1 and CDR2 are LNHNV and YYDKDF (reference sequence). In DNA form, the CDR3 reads TGTGCCATCAGCAGAGATCAAGGAGATACGCAGTATTTT. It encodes CAISRDQGDTQYF.

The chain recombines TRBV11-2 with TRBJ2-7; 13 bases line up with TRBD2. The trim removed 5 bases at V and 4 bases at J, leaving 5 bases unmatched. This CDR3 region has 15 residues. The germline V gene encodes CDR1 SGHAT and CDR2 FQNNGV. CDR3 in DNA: TGTGCCAGCAGCCCACGGACTAGCGGGGGTTACGAGCAGTACTTC. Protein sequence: CASSPRTSGGYEQYF. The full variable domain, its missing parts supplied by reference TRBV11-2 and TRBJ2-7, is EAGVAQSPRYKIIEKRQSVAFWCNPISGHATLYWYQQILGQGPKLLIQFQNNGVVDDSQLPKDRFSAERLKGVDSTLKIQPAKLEDSAVYLCASSPRTSGGYEQYFGPGTRLTVT.

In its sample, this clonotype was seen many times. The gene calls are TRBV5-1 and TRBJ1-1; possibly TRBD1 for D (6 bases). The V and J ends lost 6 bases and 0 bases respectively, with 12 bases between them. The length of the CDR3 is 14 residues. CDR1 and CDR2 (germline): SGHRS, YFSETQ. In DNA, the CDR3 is TGCGCCAGCACAGGGGAACCCATGAACACTGAAGCTTTCTTT. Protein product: CASTGEPMNTEAFF.